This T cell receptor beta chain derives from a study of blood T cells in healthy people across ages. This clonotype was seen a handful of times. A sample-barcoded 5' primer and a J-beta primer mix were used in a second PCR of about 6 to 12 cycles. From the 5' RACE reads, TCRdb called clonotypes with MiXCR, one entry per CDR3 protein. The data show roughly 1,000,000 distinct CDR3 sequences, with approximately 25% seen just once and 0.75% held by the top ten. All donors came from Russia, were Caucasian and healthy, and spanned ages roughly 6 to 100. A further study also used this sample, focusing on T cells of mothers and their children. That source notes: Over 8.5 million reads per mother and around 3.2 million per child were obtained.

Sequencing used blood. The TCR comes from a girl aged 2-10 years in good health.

CDR3 amino acids: CASGDRDRGNIQYF. The CDR3 coding sequence is TGTGCCAGCGGGGACCGGGACCGGGGAAACATTCAGTACTTC. J is TRBJ2-4 and V is TRBV28; the D call may be TRBD1 or TRBD2 (5 bases each). The CDR3 has 14 amino acids. Trimming shortened V by 8 bases and J by 6 bases, and 17 bases separated the two germline ends. Germline V gene lookup returns CDR1 MDHEN and CDR2 SYDVKM.